A single sample is the source of the 16 T cell receptor beta chains below, sequenced in a study of shared clonotypes between healthy human individuals. This table comes from immunoSEQ multiplex PCR, and its TCRdb copy is limited to in-frame clones, with some not included. The sample holds fewer than 1.8 million clones, 97% to 99% seen once. Material for sequencing was naive CD4+ T cells sorted from blood. The subset is: CD45RA+ positively selected. The receptors stem from a man aged 25-45 years in good health.

The rearrangement uses TRBV5-1 and TRBJ2-1; 8 positions match TRBD2. Per germline, CDR1 SGHRS and CDR2 YFSETQ. CDR3 length: 13 amino acids. V shed 3 bases, J shed 8 bases, and the junction held 4 bases outside the gene matches. Here the CDR3 reads CASSSGLDDEQFF. The DNA for the CDR3 is TGCGCCAGCAGCTCGGGACTAGACGATGAGCAGTTCTTC.

This chain joins TRBV10-3 and TRBJ1-2; 7 positions match TRBD1. Germline CDR1 reads ENHRY; CDR2 reads SYGVKD. After removal of 7 bases from V and 5 bases from J, the junction contained 10 bases not matched to a gene. CDR3 length: 14 residues. CDR3 region: CAINDRTGIYGYTF. Written as DNA, the CDR3 is TGTGCCATCAACGATCGGACAGGCATTTATGGCTACACCTTC.

The V call is TRBV7-2, the J call TRBJ2-2; the match to TRBD1 covers 7 bases. Germline assignment: CDR1 SGHTA and CDR2 FQGNSA. The CDR3 covers 15 residues. Germline trimming cut 4 bases from V and 7 bases from J; bases unmatched to any gene: 9. The CDR3 reads CASSSQGVPGGELFF. CDR3 in DNA: TGTGCCAGCAGCTCCCAGGGGGTGCCTGGCGGGGAGCTGTTTTTT.

The genes are TRBV2 and TRBJ2-7, with 8 bases aligning to TRBD2. The germline CDR1 and CDR2 sequences are SNHLY and FYNNEI. After removal of 2 bases from V and 0 bases from J, the junction contained 6 bases not matched to a gene. The CDR3 contains 16 residues. CDR3 coding DNA: TGTGCCAGCAGTGAATCCGGCGGGAGGTACTCCTACGAGCAGTACTTC. It translates to CASSESGGRYSYEQYF.

The CDR3 DNA follows: TGTGCCAGCAGCTTAGTAGGGGCAGGGGGGTACAATGAGCAGTTCTTC. Its translation: CASSLVGAGGYNEQFF. This chain links TRBV7-2 with TRBJ2-1; possible D gene TRBD1, 7 bases. Looked up from germline, CDR1 is SGHTA and CDR2 is FQGNSA. V dropped 1 base and J dropped 4 bases, with 14 bases sitting between them. The CDR3 is 16 residues long.

The chain is built from TRBV21-1 and TRBJ2-5; TRBD2 is the table's D call and was not checked against the DNA. TRBV21-1 is marked as a pseudogene. The CDR3 has 17 amino acids. The CDR3 region has the DNA TGTGCCAGCAGGCTCGGGAACTGGCGGGAGAGCGTGGAGACCCAGTACTTC. This translates into CASRLGNWRESVETQYF.

The genes are TRBV9 and TRBJ2-2; 14 bases align to TRBD2. The CDR3 totals 15 residues. Germline loops: CDR1 SGDLS, CDR2 YYNGEE. V was clipped by 5 bases and J by 6 bases; unmatched bases: 3. The CDR3 DNA follows: TGTGCCAGCAGAGGGACTAGCGGGAGTCCCGGGGAGCTGTTTTTT. This codes for CASRGTSGSPGELFF.

V is TRBV18 and J is TRBJ2-5; 7 bases are shared with TRBD2. The germline V gene has CDR1 KGHSH and CDR2 LQKENI. The CDR3 extends over 14 amino acids. V shed 3 bases, J shed 5 bases, and the junction held 6 bases outside the gene matches. The CDR3 is CASSPRDSGETQYF. As DNA, the CDR3 is TGTGCCAGCTCACCGAGAGATAGCGGGGAGACCCAGTACTTC.

The chain has TRBV5-6 and TRBJ1-2; tentative D call: TRBD1 (6 bases). V lost 0 bases, J lost 8 bases, and 14 bases lay in between. Looked up from germline, CDR1 is SGHDT and CDR2 is YYEEEE. The CDR3 is 14 amino acids. CDR3 protein: CASSLGQVPWGYTF. The CDR3 DNA is TGTGCCAGCAGCTTGGGACAGGTGCCGTGGGGCTACACCTTC.

The chain joins TRBV5-1 to TRBJ2-5; a weak D match, TRBD1 (5 bases). CDR1 and CDR2 from the germline V gene are SGHRS and YFSETQ. The CDR3 runs 16 residues. V was clipped by 1 base and J by 2 bases, with 15 bases between them. The CDR3 is CASSLLAGPDQETQYF. Here the CDR3 DNA reads TGCGCCAGCAGCTTGTTGGCAGGGCCAGATCAAGAGACCCAGTACTTC. Filled out from reference TRBV5-1 and TRBJ2-5, the complete variable domain reads KAGVTQTPRYLIKTRGQQVTLSCSPISGHRSVSWYQQTPGQGLQFLFEYFSETQRNKGNFPGRFSGRQFSNSRSEMNVSTLELGDSALYLCASSLLAGPDQETQYFGPGTRLLVL.

A word on this clone: Other DNA sequences in the sample encode the same CDR3. This chain uses TRBV6-5 with TRBJ2-2, with D unclear. V was shortened by 5 bases and J by 4 bases, with 8 bases between the two germline ends. Germline-derived CDR1 and CDR2 are MNHEY and SVGAGI. The CDR3 consists of 13 residues. CDR3 sequence reads: CASSRLGTGELFF. CDR3 coding DNA: TGTGCCAGCAGTCGACTCGGCACCGGGGAGCTGTTTTTT.

This chain links TRBV18 with TRBJ2-1; 9 bases agree with TRBD2. Per germline, CDR1 KGHSH and CDR2 LQKENI. The CDR3 spans 15 residues. V was clipped by 6 bases and J by 8 bases; unmatched bases: 11. This chain's CDR3 is CASSNNGKREDEQFF. The CDR3 DNA reads TGTGCCAGCTCTAATAATGGTAAGCGGGAGGATGAGCAGTTCTTC.

The V gene is TRBV18, the J gene TRBJ1-5, with 10 bases that match TRBD1. Germline V gives CDR1 KGHSH, CDR2 LQKENI. The CDR3 loop spans 16 amino acids. The V segment lost 4 bases and the J segment 9 bases; nucleotides outside the gene matches: 12. As DNA, the CDR3 is TGTGCCAGCTCACAACATCCGGGACAGGGGCAAGGGCCCCAGCATTTT. It is translated as CASSQHPGQGQGPQHF. Together with reference TRBV18 and TRBJ1-5, the CDR3 gives the full variable domain: NAGVMQNPRHLVRRRGQEARLRCSPMKGHSHVYWYRQLPEEGLKFMVYLQKENIIDESGMPKERFSAEFPKEGPSILRIQQVVRGDSAAYFCASSQHPGQGQGPQHFGDGTRLSIL.

V usage is TRBV5-1 and J usage is TRBJ2-1; D is unresolved. CDR1 and CDR2 from the germline V gene are SGHRS and YFSETQ. The V end lost 2 bases, the J end lost 9 bases, and 21 bases lay between the germline ends. This CDR3 spans 16 amino acids. CDR3 DNA sequence: TGCGCCAGCAGCTTCACTTGGGCAGGTGATGTGCGTGAGCAGTTCTTC. Residues: CASSFTWAGDVREQFF. Drawing the rest from reference TRBV5-1 and TRBJ2-1, the complete variable domain is KAGVTQTPRYLIKTRGQQVTLSCSPISGHRSVSWYQQTPGQGLQFLFEYFSETQRNKGNFPGRFSGRQFSNSRSEMNVSTLELGDSALYLCASSFTWAGDVREQFFGPGTRLTVL.

The chain joins TRBV4-3 to TRBJ2-3; TRBD1 agrees at 7 bases. The ends lost 0 bases at V and 4 bases at J; junction bases unmatched: 4. Per germline, CDR1 LGHNA and CDR2 YSLEER. This CDR3 comprises 15 residues. CDR3 protein: CASSQDTTGADTQYF. The CDR3 DNA reads as TGCGCCAGCAGCCAAGACACTACAGGGGCAGATACGCAGTATTTT.

A single count supports this clone. The V gene is TRBV6-1, the J gene TRBJ2-7; perhaps TRBD2 as D (6 bases). The CDR3 length is 15 residues. V gave up 1 base and J gave up 4 bases, with 14 bases separating them. The germline gives CDR1 MNHNS, CDR2 SASEGT. The CDR3 reads CASSEEIAVGYEQYF. The CDR3 DNA reads as TGTGCCAGCAGTGAAGAGATAGCGGTTGGGTACGAGCAGTACTTC.